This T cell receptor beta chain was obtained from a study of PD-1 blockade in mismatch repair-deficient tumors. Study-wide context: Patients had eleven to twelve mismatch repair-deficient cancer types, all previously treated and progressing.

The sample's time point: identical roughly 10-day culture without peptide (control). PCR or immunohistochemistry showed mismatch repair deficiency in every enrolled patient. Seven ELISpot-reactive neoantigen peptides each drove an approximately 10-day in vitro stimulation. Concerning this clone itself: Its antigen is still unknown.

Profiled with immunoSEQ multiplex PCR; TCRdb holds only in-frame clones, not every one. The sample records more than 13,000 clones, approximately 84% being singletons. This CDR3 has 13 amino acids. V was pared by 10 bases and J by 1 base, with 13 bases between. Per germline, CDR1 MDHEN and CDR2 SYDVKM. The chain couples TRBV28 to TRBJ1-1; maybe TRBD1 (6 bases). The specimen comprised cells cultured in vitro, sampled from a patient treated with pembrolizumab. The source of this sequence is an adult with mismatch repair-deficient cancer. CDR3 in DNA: TGTGCCATCAAGGGGACACCGAACACTGAAGCTTTCTTT. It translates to CAIKGTPNTEAFF.